The sequence of this TCR beta chain was determined in a study of blood T cell repertoires in COVID-19. The table came from immunoSEQ multiplex PCR; TCRdb's copy has only in-frame clones and leaves some out. The sample holds roughly 160,000 clones; around 87% are singletons and the top ten take around 10%. This CDR3 has 15 amino acids. V lost 2 bases, J lost 9 bases, and 5 bases stayed unmatched. Per germline, CDR1 MNHNY and CDR2 SVGAGI (reference sequence). Material for sequencing was peripheral blood. The V and J genes are TRBV6-6 and TRBJ1-6, with TRBD1 matching over 9 bases. The receptor was isolated from a woman between 70 and 85 years old with COVID-19, enrolled during active disease. This chain's CDR3 is CASSYRQGDGSPLHF. Here the CDR3 DNA reads TGTGCCAGCAGTTACCGACAGGGGGATGGTTCACCCCTCCACTTT.